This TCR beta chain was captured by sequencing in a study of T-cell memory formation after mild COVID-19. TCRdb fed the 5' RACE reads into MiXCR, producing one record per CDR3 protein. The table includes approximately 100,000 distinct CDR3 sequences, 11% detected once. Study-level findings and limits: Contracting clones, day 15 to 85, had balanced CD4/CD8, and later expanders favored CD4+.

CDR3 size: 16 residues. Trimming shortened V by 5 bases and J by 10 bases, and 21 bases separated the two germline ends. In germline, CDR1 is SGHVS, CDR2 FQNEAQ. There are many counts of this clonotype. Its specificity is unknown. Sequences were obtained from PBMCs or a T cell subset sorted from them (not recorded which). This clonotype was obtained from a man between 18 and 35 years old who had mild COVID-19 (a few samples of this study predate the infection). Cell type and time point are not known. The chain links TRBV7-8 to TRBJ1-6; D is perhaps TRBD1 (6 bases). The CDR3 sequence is CASSPPRQGNLSPLHF. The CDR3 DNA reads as TGTGCCAGCAGCCCCCCCCGGCAGGGGAATCTATCACCCCTCCACTTT.